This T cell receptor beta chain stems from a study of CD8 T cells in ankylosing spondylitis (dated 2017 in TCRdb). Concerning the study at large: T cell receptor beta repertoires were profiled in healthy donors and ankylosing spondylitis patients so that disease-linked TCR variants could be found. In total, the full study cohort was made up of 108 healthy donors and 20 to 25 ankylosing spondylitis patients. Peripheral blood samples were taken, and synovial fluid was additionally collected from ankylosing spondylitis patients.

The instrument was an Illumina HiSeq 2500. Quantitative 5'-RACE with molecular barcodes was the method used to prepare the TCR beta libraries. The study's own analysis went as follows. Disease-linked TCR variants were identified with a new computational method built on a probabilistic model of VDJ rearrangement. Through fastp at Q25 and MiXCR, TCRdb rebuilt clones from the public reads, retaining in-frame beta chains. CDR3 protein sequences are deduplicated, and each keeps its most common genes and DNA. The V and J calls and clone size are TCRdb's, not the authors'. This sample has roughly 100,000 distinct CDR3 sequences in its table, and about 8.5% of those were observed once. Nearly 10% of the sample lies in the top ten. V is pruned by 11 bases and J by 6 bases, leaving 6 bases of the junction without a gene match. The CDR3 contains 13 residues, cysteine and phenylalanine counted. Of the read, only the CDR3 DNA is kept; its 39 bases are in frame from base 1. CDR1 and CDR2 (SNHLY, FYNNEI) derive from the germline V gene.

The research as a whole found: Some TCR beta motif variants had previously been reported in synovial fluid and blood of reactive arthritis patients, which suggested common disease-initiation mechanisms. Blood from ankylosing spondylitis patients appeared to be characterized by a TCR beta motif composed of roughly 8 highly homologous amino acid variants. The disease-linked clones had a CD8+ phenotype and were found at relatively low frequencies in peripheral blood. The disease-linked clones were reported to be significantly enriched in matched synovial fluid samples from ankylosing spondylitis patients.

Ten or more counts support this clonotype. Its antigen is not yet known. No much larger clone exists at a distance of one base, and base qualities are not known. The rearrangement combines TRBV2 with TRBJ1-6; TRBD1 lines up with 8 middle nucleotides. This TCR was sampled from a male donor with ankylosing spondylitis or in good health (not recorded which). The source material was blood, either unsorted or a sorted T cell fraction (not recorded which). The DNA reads TGTGCCGGTGGACAGGGCGTTAATTCACCCCTCCACTTT. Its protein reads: CAGGQGVNSPLHF.